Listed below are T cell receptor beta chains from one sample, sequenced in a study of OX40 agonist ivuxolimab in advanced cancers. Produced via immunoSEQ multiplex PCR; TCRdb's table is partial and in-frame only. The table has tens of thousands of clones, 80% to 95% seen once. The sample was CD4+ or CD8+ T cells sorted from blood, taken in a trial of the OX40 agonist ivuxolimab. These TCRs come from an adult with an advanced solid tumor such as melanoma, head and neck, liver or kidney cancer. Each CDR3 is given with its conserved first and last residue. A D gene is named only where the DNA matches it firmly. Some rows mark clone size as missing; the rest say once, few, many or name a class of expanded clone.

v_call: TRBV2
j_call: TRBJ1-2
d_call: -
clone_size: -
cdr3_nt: TGTGCCAGCACGGATTTGAACTATGGCTACACCTTC
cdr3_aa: CASTDLNYGYTF

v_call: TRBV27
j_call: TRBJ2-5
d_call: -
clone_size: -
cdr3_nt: TGTGCCAGCAGTTTAGCCCAAAGTAAAGAGACCCAGTACTTC
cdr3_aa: CASSLAQSKETQYF

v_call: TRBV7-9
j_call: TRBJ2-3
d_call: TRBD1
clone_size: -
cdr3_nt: TGTGCCAGCAGCACCCGGACAGGGTGGGCCACAGATACGCAGTATTTT
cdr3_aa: CASSTRTGWATDTQYF

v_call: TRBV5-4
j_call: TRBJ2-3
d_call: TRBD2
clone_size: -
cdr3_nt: TGTGCCAGCAGCTTGGGACTAGCGGGGACCCTCACAGATACGCAGTATTTT
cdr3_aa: CASSLGLAGTLTDTQYF

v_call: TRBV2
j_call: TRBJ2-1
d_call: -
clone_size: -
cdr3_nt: TGTGCCAGCAGTGTGTCGGACACTCACAGGGATGAGCAGTTCTTC
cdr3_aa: CASSVSDTHRDEQFF

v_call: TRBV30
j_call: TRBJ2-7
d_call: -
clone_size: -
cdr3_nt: TGTGCCTGGAGTGTAGGCCCCGGGACTCTATTATACGAGCAGTACTTC
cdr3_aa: CAWSVGPGTLLYEQYF

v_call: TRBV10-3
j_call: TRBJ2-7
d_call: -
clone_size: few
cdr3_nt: TGTGCCATCAGTGGGGGAGACATCTCCTACGAGCAGTACTTC
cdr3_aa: CAISGGDISYEQYF

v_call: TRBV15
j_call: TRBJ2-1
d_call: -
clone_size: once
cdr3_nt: TGTGCCACCAGCAGAGCCTGGGGCGGGGTGGACAATGAGCAGTTCTTC
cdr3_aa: CATSRAWGGVDNEQFF

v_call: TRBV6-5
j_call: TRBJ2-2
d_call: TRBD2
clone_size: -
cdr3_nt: TGTGCCAGCAGTTACAGGCGGGGGGGCCACACCGGGGAGCTGTTTTTT
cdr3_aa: CASSYRRGGHTGELFF

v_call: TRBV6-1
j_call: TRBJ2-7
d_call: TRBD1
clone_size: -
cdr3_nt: TGTGCCAGCAGTTCCCGGACAGGGTCCCACGAGCAGTACTTC
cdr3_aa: CASSSRTGSHEQYF

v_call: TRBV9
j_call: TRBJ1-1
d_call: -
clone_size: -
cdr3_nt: TGTGCCAGCAGCCGTAGGTCGCAGGGGAGCACTGAAGCTTTCTTT
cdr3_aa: CASSRRSQGSTEAFF

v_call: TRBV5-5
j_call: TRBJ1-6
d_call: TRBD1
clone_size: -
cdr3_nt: TGTGCCAGCAGGGAAACGACAGGGCCCTCCTATAATTCACCCCTCCACTTT
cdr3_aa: CASRETTGPSYNSPLHF

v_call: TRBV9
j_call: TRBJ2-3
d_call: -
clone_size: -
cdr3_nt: TGTGCCAGCAGCGTGGGCACAGATACGCAGTATTTT
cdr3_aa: CASSVGTDTQYF

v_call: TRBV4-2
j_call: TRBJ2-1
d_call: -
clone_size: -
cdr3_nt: TGTGCCAGCAGCCAAGCGGCAGCGACCACCACTAATGAGCAGTTCTTC
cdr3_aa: CASSQAAATTTNEQFF

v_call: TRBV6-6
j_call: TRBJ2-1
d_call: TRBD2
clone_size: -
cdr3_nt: TGTGCCAGCAGTTACGGACTAGCGGACGGCGATGAGCAGTTCTTC
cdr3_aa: CASSYGLADGDEQFF

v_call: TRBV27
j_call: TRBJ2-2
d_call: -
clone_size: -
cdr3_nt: TGTGCCAGCAGTTTACGGGGTCATTCTACCGGGGAGCTGTTTTTT
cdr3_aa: CASSLRGHSTGELFF

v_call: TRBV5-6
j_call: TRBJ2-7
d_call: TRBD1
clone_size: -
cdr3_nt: TGTGCCAGCAGCCCGAAGACAGGGTTCAACGAGCAGTACTTC
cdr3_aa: CASSPKTGFNEQYF

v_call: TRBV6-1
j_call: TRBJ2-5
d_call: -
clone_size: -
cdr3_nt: TGTGCCAGCAGTGCTGGACTTACAGAGACCCAGTACTTC
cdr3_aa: CASSAGLTETQYF

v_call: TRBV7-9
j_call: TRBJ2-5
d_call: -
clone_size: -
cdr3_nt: TGTGCCAGCAGCTGGGACGCGGGCGGGCAAGAGACCCAGTACTTC
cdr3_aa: CASSWDAGGQETQYF

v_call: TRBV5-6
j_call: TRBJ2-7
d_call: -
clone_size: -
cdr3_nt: TGTGCCAGCAGCTTGGCCATCGTAACGGGACCCTACGAGCAGTACTTC
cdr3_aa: CASSLAIVTGPYEQYF

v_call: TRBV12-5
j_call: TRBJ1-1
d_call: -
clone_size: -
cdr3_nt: TGTGCTAGTGGTTTGGGCCCCGGACCGTACACTGAAGCTTTCTTT
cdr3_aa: CASGLGPGPYTEAFF

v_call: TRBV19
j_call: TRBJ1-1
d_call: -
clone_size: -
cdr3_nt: TGTGCCAGTAGTATAAAGGGGGGTCGGACTGAAGCTTTCTTT
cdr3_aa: CASSIKGGRTEAFF

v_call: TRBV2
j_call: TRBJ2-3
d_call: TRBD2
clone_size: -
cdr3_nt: TGTGCCAGCAGTGGGTGGATAGCGGGGGGTAGCACAGATACGCAGTATTTT
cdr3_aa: CASSGWIAGGSTDTQYF

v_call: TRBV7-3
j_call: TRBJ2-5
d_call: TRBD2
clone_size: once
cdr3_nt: TGTGCCAGCAGCTTGGGACTAGCGGGAACTGAGACCCAGTACTTC
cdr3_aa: CASSLGLAGTETQYF

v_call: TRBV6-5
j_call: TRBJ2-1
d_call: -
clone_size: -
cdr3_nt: TGTGCCAGCAGTTACCCCCTTGGGAATGAGCAGTTCTTC
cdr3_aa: CASSYPLGNEQFF

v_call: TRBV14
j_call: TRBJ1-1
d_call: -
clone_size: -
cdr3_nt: TGTGCCAGCATTCCCGCCCTTGAAGCTTTCTTT
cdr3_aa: CASIPALEAFF

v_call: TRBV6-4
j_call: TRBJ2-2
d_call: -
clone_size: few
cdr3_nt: TGTGCCAGCAGTGAAGACACCGGGGAGCTGTTTTTT
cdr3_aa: CASSEDTGELFF

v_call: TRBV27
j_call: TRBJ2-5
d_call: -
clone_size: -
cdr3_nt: TGTGCCAGCAGTTTGGGGTACAGGGCCCCAGAGACCCAGTACTTC
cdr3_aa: CASSLGYRAPETQYF

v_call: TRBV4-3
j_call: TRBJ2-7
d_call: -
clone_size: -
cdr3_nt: TGCGCCAGCAGCCCATATGGGGGTCGAGACGCAGCCTACGAGCAGTACTTC
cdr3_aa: CASSPYGGRDAAYEQYF

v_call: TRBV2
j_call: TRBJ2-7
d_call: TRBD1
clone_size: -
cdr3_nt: TGTGCCAGCAGTGCGGCAGGGGGCCACGAGCAGTACTTC
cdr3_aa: CASSAAGGHEQYF

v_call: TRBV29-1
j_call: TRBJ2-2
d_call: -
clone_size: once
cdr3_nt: TGCAGCGTTGACGGGAGCACCGGGGAGCTGTTTTTT
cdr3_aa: CSVDGSTGELFF

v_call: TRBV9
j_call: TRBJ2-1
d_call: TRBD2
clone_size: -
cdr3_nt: TGTGCCAGCAACCTGGTAGCGGGAGGGAGGGATGAGCAGTTCTTC
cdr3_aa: CASNLVAGGRDEQFF

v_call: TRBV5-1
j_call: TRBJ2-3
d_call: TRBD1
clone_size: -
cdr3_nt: TGCGCCAGCAGCTTCGCCGGACAGGGGGAGGGAACAGATACGCAGTATTTT
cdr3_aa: CASSFAGQGEGTDTQYF

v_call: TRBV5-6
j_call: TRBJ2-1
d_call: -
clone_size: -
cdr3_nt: TGTGCCAGCAGCTGGACACGGGATGAGCAGTTCTTC
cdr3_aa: CASSWTRDEQFF

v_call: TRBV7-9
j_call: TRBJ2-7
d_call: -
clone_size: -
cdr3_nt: TGTGCCAGCAGCTTAGAAGACGGGGGACCCTACGAGCAGTACTTC
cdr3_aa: CASSLEDGGPYEQYF

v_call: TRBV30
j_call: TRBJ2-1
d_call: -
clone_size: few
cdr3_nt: TGTGCCTGGAGTCTTGGCGGCGCCTTGAAGTTCTTC
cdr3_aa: CAWSLGGALKFF

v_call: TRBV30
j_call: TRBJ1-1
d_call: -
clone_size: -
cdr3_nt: TGTGCCTGGAGTCCCAGAAACACTGAAGCTTTCTTT
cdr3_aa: CAWSPRNTEAFF

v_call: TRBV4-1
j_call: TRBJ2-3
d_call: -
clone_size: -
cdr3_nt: TGCGCCAGCAGCTCCGGGACCGGAGGTATAGATACGCAGTATTTT
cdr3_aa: CASSSGTGGIDTQYF

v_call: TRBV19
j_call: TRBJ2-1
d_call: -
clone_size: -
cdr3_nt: TGTGCCAGTGGCGCCTCATCCAATGAGCAGTTCTTC
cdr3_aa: CASGASSNEQFF

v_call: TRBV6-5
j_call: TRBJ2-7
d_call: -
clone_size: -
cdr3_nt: TGTGCCAGCAGCGCTAGCTCCTACGAGCAGTACTTC
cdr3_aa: CASSASSYEQYF

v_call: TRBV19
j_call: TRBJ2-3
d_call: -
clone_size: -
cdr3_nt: TGTGCCAGTAGTGGCAGGGAGGCAGATACGCAGTATTTT
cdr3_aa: CASSGREADTQYF

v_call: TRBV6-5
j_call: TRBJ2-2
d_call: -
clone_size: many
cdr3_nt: TGTGCCAGCAGTTACGTGGTACGAGGGACCGGGGAGCTGTTTTTT
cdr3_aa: CASSYVVRGTGELFF

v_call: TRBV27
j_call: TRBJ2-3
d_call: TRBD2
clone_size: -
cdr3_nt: TGTGCCAGCAGTTCCCCGCTCACTAGCGGGAGGCGGGGCACAGATACGCAGTATTTT
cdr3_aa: CASSSPLTSGRRGTDTQYF

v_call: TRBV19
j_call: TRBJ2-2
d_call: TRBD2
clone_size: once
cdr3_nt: TGTGCCAGTAGTATAGTCAGCCTAGCGGGGGGTAACACCGGGGAGCTGTTTTTT
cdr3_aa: CASSIVSLAGGNTGELFF

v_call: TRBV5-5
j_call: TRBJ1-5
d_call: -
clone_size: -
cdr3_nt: TGTGCCAGCAGCCACGCGGTAACAGGGTTGCAGCCCCAGCATTTT
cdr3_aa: CASSHAVTGLQPQHF

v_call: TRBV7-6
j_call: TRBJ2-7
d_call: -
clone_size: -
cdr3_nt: TGTGCCAGCAGCCCCCTCCCCTCCTACGAGCAGTACTTC
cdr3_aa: CASSPLPSYEQYF

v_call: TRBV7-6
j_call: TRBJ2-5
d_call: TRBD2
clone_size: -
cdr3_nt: TGTGCCAGCAGCTCCCGGACTAGCGGGGGGGCCCGGAAGGAGACCCAGTACTTC
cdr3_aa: CASSSRTSGGARKETQYF

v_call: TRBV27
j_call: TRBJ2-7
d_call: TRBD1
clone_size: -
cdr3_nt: TGTGCCAGCAGCTCCGGGACAGGGGGCCGCGAGCAGTACTTC
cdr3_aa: CASSSGTGGREQYF

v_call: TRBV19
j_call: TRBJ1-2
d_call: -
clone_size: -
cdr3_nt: TGTGCCAGTAGTATCCCGGGCGAGGTTAACTATGGCTACACCTTC
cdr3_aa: CASSIPGEVNYGYTF

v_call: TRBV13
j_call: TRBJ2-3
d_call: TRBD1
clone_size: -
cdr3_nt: TGTGCCAGCAGCTTAGGCCGGGGGACAGGGGTCACAGATACGCAGTATTTT
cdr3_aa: CASSLGRGTGVTDTQYF

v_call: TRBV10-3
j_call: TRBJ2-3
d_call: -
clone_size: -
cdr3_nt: TGTGCCATCAGTGAGTCCCCAGTCACAGATACGCAGTATTTT
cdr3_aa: CAISESPVTDTQYF

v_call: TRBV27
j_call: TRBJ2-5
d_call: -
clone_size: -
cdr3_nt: TGTGCCAGCAGTTTATCAAGTAATGGAGAGACCCAGTACTTC
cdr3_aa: CASSLSSNGETQYF